Shown below are 27 T cell receptor beta chains from a single sample sequenced in a study of blood T cell repertoires in COVID-19. TCRdb's table, derived via immunoSEQ multiplex PCR, lists solely in-frame clones and lacks some. The sample shows about 330,000 clones, roughly 90% of them seen only once. Material: peripheral blood. The source of these receptors is a man in his thirties or forties with COVID-19, enrolled during active disease.

V gene TRBV28 combines with J gene TRBJ2-2; D not resolved. CDR1 MDHEN and CDR2 SYDVKM come from the germline V gene. The CDR3 length is 13 residues. Trimming pared 6 bases from V and 3 bases from J, leaving 8 bases between. The CDR3 sequence is CASRVSDTGELFF. The CDR3, as DNA: TGTGCCAGCAGGGTATCGGACACCGGGGAGCTGTTTTTT.

The chain joins TRBV24-1 to TRBJ2-3; TRBD1 matches 7 bases. The CDR3 has 15 amino acids. Germline CDR1 is KGHDR and CDR2 is SFDVKD. Trimming at V came to 2 bases and at J to 4 bases, leaving 5 bases not matched to a gene. CDR3 residues: CATSDSGTAADTQYF. The CDR3 region has the DNA TGTGCCACCAGTGATTCCGGGACAGCTGCAGATACGCAGTATTTT.

This clone occurred once. This chain uses TRBV5-1 with TRBJ2-1, with D possibly matching TRBD2 (5 bases). Germline V gene lookup returns CDR1 SGHRS and CDR2 YFSETQ. This CDR3 comprises 12 residues. V was shortened by 4 bases and J by 8 bases, with 10 bases between the two germline ends. The CDR3 DNA follows: TGCGCCAGCAGCACCGGGGTGGATGAGCAGTTCTTC. This translates into CASSTGVDEQFF.

This chain links TRBV5-1 with TRBJ2-1; 13 positions agree with TRBD2. Trimming took 2 bases from V and 6 from J; bases not matched to a gene: 5. The CDR3 has 16 amino acids. Germline values: CDR1 SGHRS, CDR2 YFSETQ. CDR3 coding DNA: TGCGCCAGCAGCTTAACACTAGCGGGAGGGCTCAATGAGCAGTTCTTC. Residues: CASSLTLAGGLNEQFF.

This clone was seen only a few times. The chain has TRBV10-3 and TRBJ2-7; D gene uncertain. There are 15 residues in the CDR3. Germline lookup yields CDR1 ENHRY and CDR2 SYGVKD. Between the trimmed V and J ends, which lost 0 bases and 2 bases, there was a span of 11 bases. Written as DNA, the CDR3 is TGTGCCATCAGTGAGTCACGCGTCGAAACCTACGAGCAGTACTTC. Translating gives CAISESRVETYEQYF.

The gene calls are TRBV7-9 and TRBJ2-3; 10 nucleotides line up with TRBD2. Germline CDR1 reads SEHNR; CDR2 reads FQNEAQ (reference sequence). The CDR3 length is 15 residues. J was trimmed by 4 bases and V by 5 bases; bases with no gene match: 6. In DNA form, the CDR3 reads TGTGCCAGCAGCCATAGCGGGGGGAAGTCAGATACGCAGTATTTT. It encodes CASSHSGGKSDTQYF.

V and J are TRBV28 and TRBJ2-1; 7 bases match TRBD2. Losses at the gene ends were 6 bases for V and 5 bases for J; bases not matched to a gene: 16. The CDR3 covers 17 residues. Germline CDR1 reads MDHEN; CDR2 reads SYDVKM. The CDR3 reads CASRAHAGVPHHNEQFF. As DNA, the CDR3 is TGTGCCAGCAGGGCCCATGCGGGGGTTCCCCATCACAATGAGCAGTTCTTC. Full variable domain (outside the CDR3, taken from reference TRBV28 and TRBJ2-1): DVKVTQSSRYLVKRTGEKVFLECVQDMDHENMFWYRQDPGLGLRLIYFSYDVKMKEKGDIPEGYSVSREKKERFSLILESASTNQTSMYLCASRAHAGVPHHNEQFFGPGTRLTVL.

The chain has TRBV5-6 and TRBJ1-4; 9 bases map to TRBD1. CDR1 SGHDT and CDR2 YYEEEE come from the germline V gene. The CDR3 is made up of 17 amino acids. Losses at the gene ends were 2 bases for V and 6 bases for J; bases not matched to a gene: 11. CDR3 region: CASSLGTGRDIDEKLFF. CDR3 DNA sequence: TGTGCCAGCAGCTTAGGGACAGGGCGGGATATTGATGAAAAACTGTTTTTT.

Comments on this clone: This CDR3 is also generated by other DNA sequences in the sample. The CDR3 DNA sequence: TGTGCCAGCAGCCCCCGAGGCTCTGGGGCCAACGTCCTGACTTTC. Its protein is CASSPRGSGANVLTF. The rearrangement joins TRBV9 to TRBJ2-6, with D uncertain. Germline CDR1 and CDR2: SGDLS and YYNGEE. The CDR3 contains 15 residues. V was pared by 4 bases and J by 0 bases, with 8 bases between.

V gene TRBV27 combines with J gene TRBJ2-3; 7 positions agree with TRBD1. Trimming took 5 bases from V and 2 from J; bases not matched to a gene: 13. The CDR3 totals 17 residues. Germline assignment: CDR1 MNHEY and CDR2 SMNVEV (reference sequence). The CDR3: CASSARLTGVTTDTQYF. In DNA, the CDR3 is TGTGCCAGCAGTGCAAGGCTCACAGGGGTCACCACAGATACGCAGTATTTT.

This clone was found a few times. The chain recombines TRBV18 with TRBJ1-5; D unclear. V gave up 6 bases and J gave up 8 bases, with 14 bases separating them. Germline V CDR1 and CDR2: KGHSH, LQKENI. The CDR3 covers 13 residues. The CDR3 region has the DNA TGTGCCAGCTCGTGGGCAGATAAGGAGCCCCAGCATTTT. Protein product: CASSWADKEPQHF.

This CDR3 is CAWSVGLAGGPDTQYF. The CDR3 nucleotides read TGTGCCTGGAGTGTCGGACTAGCGGGAGGGCCTGATACGCAGTATTTT. The rearrangement uses TRBV30 and TRBJ2-3; 15 bases align to TRBD2. There are 16 residues in the CDR3. The V segment lost 0 bases and the J segment 6 bases; nucleotides outside the gene matches: 4. Germline V gives CDR1 GTSNPN, CDR2 SVGIG (reference sequence).

The V call is TRBV29-1, the J call TRBJ2-4, with a possible D match to TRBD1 (5 bases). Germline CDR1 SQVTM, CDR2 ANQGSEA. There are 14 residues in the CDR3. V lost 7 bases and J lost 0, with 13 bases in between. The CDR3 spells CSGPKGVAKNIQYF. For the CDR3, the DNA is TGCAGCGGACCAAAAGGGGTAGCCAAAAACATTCAGTACTTC. Combining the CDR3 with reference TRBV29-1 and TRBJ2-4 gives the whole variable domain SAVISQKPSRDICQRGTSLTIQCQVDSQVTMMFWYRQQPGQSLTLIATANQGSEATYESGFVIDKFPISRPNLTFSTLTVSNMSPEDSSIYLCSGPKGVAKNIQYFGAGTRLSVL.

This sequence joins TRBV18 and TRBJ2-5, with D perhaps TRBD1 (5 bases). Trimming shortened V by 0 bases and J by 7 bases, and 9 bases separated the two germline ends. Germline CDR1 reads KGHSH; CDR2 reads LQKENI. The CDR3 is 13 residues long. CDR3 sequence (DNA): TGTGCCAGCTCACCACCGGATAGGGGGACCCAGTACTTC. Protein: CASSPPDRGTQYF.

The chain employs TRBV10-3 and TRBJ2-1, with TRBD2 identical over 11 bases. V shed 3 bases and J 7 bases; nucleotides not matched to a gene: 11. Germline values: CDR1 ENHRY, CDR2 SYGVKD. There are 17 residues in the CDR3. CDR3 in amino acids: CAISDPVGLAGSNEQFF. CDR3 nucleotides: TGTGCCATCAGTGACCCCGTCGGACTAGCGGGCTCTAATGAGCAGTTCTTC.

The V gene is TRBV6-2 or TRBV6-3, the J gene TRBJ1-1; no reliable D call. Germline values: CDR1 MNHEY, CDR2 SVGEGT. There are 13 residues in the CDR3. Trimming took off 2 bases at V and 1 base at J, with 5 bases between the two ends. This chain's CDR3 is CASSYAENTEAFF. The CDR3 DNA reads TGTGCCAGCAGTTACGCAGAGAACACTGAAGCTTTCTTT.

Turning to this clone: At the DNA level, this CDR3 is encoded by other sequences in the same sample as well. The chain employs TRBV27 and TRBJ2-1; D gene ambiguous. Germline CDR1 and CDR2: MNHEY and SMNVEV (reference sequence). The germline V and J ends were trimmed by 5 bases and 10 bases, with 9 bases remaining between them. CDR3 length: 11 amino acids. CDR3 sequence (DNA): TGTGCCAGCAGTCGAGGAAACGAGCAGTTCTTC. It specifies CASSRGNEQFF.

This clone was detected a few times. The rearrangement uses TRBV19 and TRBJ1-5, with 9 positions matching TRBD1. The CDR3 length is 16 residues. Germline V gene sequence: CDR1 LNHDA, CDR2 SQIVND (reference sequence). J lost 1 base, V lost 3 bases, and 4 bases had no gene match. CDR3 sequence reads: CASSMGGTGSNQPQHF. CDR3 nucleotide sequence: TGTGCCAGTAGTATGGGCGGGACAGGGAGCAATCAGCCCCAGCATTTT.

The DNA for the CDR3 is TGTGCCAGCAGTTGGGACGGGAGCTCCTATAATTCACCCCTCCACTTT. It codes for CASSWDGSSYNSPLHF. J is TRBJ1-6 and V is TRBV27; TRBD1 might be the D (5 bases). This CDR3 has 16 amino acids. Germline V lookup: CDR1 MNHEY, CDR2 SMNVEV (reference sequence). Trimming removed 4 bases from V and 0 bases from J, with 10 bases in between.

The rearrangement uses TRBV6-6 and TRBJ2-7, with D maybe TRBD2 (6 bases). Germline V gene sequence: CDR1 MNHNY, CDR2 SVGAGI (reference sequence). The CDR3 sequence is 12 residues long. The CDR3: CAHSEGFYEQYF. DNA for the CDR3: TGTGCGCACTCGGAGGGATTCTACGAGCAGTACTTC.

V usage is TRBV2 and J usage is TRBJ1-1, with TRBD1 as a possible D gene (5 bases). CDR1 and CDR2 from the germline V gene are SNHLY and FYNNEI. The CDR3 is made up of 16 amino acids. V was clipped by 0 bases and J by 4 bases, with 15 bases between them. CDR3 protein: CASSEAHARVGTEAFF. CDR3 DNA sequence: TGTGCCAGCAGTGAAGCGCATGCCAGGGTGGGCACTGAAGCTTTCTTT.

The chain recombines TRBV6-5 with TRBJ2-7; weak D call: TRBD2 (5 bases). The CDR3 extends over 13 amino acids. V lost 5 bases and J 1 base, leaving 9 bases between the germline ends. The germline gives CDR1 MNHEY, CDR2 SVGAGI. The CDR3 reads CASSPTGSYEQYF. CDR3 bases: TGTGCCAGCAGTCCGACGGGATCCTACGAGCAGTACTTC.

V gene TRBV7-9 combines with J gene TRBJ2-1; weak D call: TRBD2 (5 bases). The V gene lost 1 base and the J gene lost 9 bases, with 16 bases spanning the gap. Germline CDR1 reads SEHNR; CDR2 reads FQNEAQ (reference sequence). This CDR3 is built from 15 residues. The CDR3 region has the DNA TGTGCCAGCAGCTTAGGAGACGGACTGCATGTTGAGCAGTTCTTC. It codes for CASSLGDGLHVEQFF.

The genes are TRBV7-2 and TRBJ2-2, with D unresolved. Germline values: CDR1 SGHTA, CDR2 FQGNSA. Deletions cut 1 base from V and 6 bases from J, with 9 bases between. CDR3 length: 14 amino acids. CDR3 DNA sequence: TGTGCCAGCAGCTTAGGCAGAGGCCCCGGGGAGCTGTTTTTT. Amino acids: CASSLGRGPGELFF.

CDR3 region: CASSQDPDREDYGYTF. The CDR3 region has the DNA TGCGCCAGCAGCCAAGACCCCGACAGGGAGGACTATGGCTACACCTTC. The chain couples TRBV4-3 to TRBJ1-2; 7 positions match TRBD1. V shed 0 bases and J 3 bases; nucleotides not matched to a gene: 7. The CDR3 runs 16 residues. The germline gives CDR1 LGHNA, CDR2 YSLEER.

The chain joins TRBV9 to TRBJ2-5, with 12 bases that match TRBD2. The CDR3 runs 20 residues. Trimming at V came to 0 bases and at J to 1 base, leaving 13 bases not matched to a gene. Germline V gives CDR1 SGDLS, CDR2 YYNGEE. CDR3 amino acids: CASSVAGVPTSGRTQETQYF. CDR3 nucleotide sequence: TGTGCCAGCAGCGTAGCCGGGGTCCCCACTAGCGGGAGGACCCAAGAGACCCAGTACTTC.

The V gene is TRBV29-1, the J gene TRBJ1-1; maybe TRBD1 (5 bases). This CDR3 contains 12 residues. In germline, CDR1 is SQVTM, CDR2 ANQGSEA. V shed 4 bases and J shed 3 bases, with 9 bases lying between them. This CDR3 is CSVVVGDTEAFF. The CDR3 DNA reads TGCAGCGTTGTTGTAGGGGACACTGAAGCTTTCTTT.